The 28 T cell receptor beta chains below come from one sample, sequenced in a study of cytomegalovirus exposure and HLA in healthy donors. The study ran its PCR with 60 Vbeta and 13 Jbeta primers. Measured with immunoSEQ multiplex PCR; TCRdb has only the in-frame clones, and not every one. The table shows around 200,000 clones, with around three quarters occurring only once. Specimen: PBMCs. These receptors came from a man aged 30 to 39 in good health and CMV-seronegative.

The J gene is TRBJ1-2, the V gene TRBV2; 9 positions match TRBD1. Germline-derived CDR1 and CDR2 are SNHLY and FYNNEI. Trimming at V came to 8 bases and at J to 1 base, leaving 11 bases not matched to a gene. This CDR3 region has 16 residues. The CDR3 here is CASGGSRDRVNYGYTF. The CDR3 DNA reads TGTGCCAGCGGCGGAAGCCGGGACAGGGTTAACTATGGCTACACCTTC.

This clone was seen just once. The chain employs TRBV7-8 and TRBJ1-5; a weak D match, TRBD1 (5 bases). The CDR3 contains 14 residues. V lost 3 bases and J lost 6, with 12 bases in between. Germline V gene lookup returns CDR1 SGHVS and CDR2 FQNEAQ. The CDR3 DNA reads as TGTGCCAGCAGCTTTTCAGGGTTGGTTCAGCCCCAGCATTTT. Translated: CASSFSGLVQPQHF.

The V call is TRBV27, the J call TRBJ1-3; D not resolved. Germline V gives CDR1 MNHEY, CDR2 SMNVEV (reference sequence). The CDR3 extends over 15 amino acids. The ends were cut back, 6 bases at V and 3 bases at J, with 15 bases in the middle. This CDR3 reads CASRMRPEVGNTIYF. The CDR3 coding sequence is TGTGCCAGCAGAATGAGACCCGAGGTTGGAAACACCATATATTTT.

Only a few counts were recorded for this clone. V usage is TRBV19 and J usage is TRBJ2-7; 7 nucleotides agree with TRBD2. CDR3 length: 15 residues. In germline, CDR1 is LNHDA, CDR2 SQIVND (reference sequence). V trimming: 4 bases; J trimming: 4 bases; junction bases outside the gene matches: 10. The CDR3 coding sequence is TGTGCCAGTAGTAGCGGAGGACTAGGATTATACGAGCAGTACTTC. It encodes CASSSGGLGLYEQYF.

This chain links TRBV13 with TRBJ2-1; the match to TRBD2 covers 8 bases. V trimming: 5 bases; J trimming: 0 bases; junction bases outside the gene matches: 9. The germline V gene has CDR1 PRHDT and CDR2 FYEKMQ (reference sequence). The CDR3 runs to 17 residues. CDR3 coding DNA: TGTGCCAGCAGCCCTGGGATAGCGGGAAGCTCCTACAATGAGCAGTTCTTC. Protein sequence: CASSPGIAGSSYNEQFF.

V gene TRBV19 combines with J gene TRBJ1-2; maybe TRBD1 (6 bases). In germline, CDR1 is LNHDA, CDR2 SQIVND (reference sequence). This CDR3 is 15 amino acids long. Trimming removed 5 bases from V and 3 bases from J, with 16 bases in between. This CDR3 is CASSLTGMVDYGYTF. CDR3 bases: TGTGCCAGTAGTCTAACAGGGATGGTTGACTATGGCTACACCTTC.

Comment on this clone: At one boundary the junction diverges from the germline segment, which might be a read error. The V gene is TRBV4-1, the J gene TRBJ2-7; tentatively, D is TRBD1 (6 bases). Germline-derived CDR1 and CDR2 are MGHRA and YSYEKL. The CDR3 has 14 amino acids. CDR3 sequence (DNA): TGCGCCGGCAGCCAAGAACACAGGGTCTACGAGCAGTACTTC. Translating gives CAGSQEHRVYEQYF.

The chain joins TRBV5-1 to TRBJ2-5; 9 nucleotides agree with TRBD2. CDR3 size: 16 residues. Trimming at V came to 4 bases and at J to 2 bases, leaving 9 bases not matched to a gene. Germline V CDR1 and CDR2: SGHRS, YFSETQ. CDR3 sequence reads: CASSMTSGKRQETQYF. CDR3 in DNA: TGCGCCAGCAGCATGACTAGCGGAAAAAGACAAGAGACCCAGTACTTC. The full variable domain, its missing parts supplied by reference TRBV5-1 and TRBJ2-5, is KAGVTQTPRYLIKTRGQQVTLSCSPISGHRSVSWYQQTPGQGLQFLFEYFSETQRNKGNFPGRFSGRQFSNSRSEMNVSTLELGDSALYLCASSMTSGKRQETQYFGPGTRLLVL.

The rearrangement joins TRBV6-6 to TRBJ2-2; 9 positions match TRBD2. CDR1 is MNHNY and CDR2 is SVGAGI in the germline V gene (reference sequence). V lost 6 bases, J lost 7 bases, and 12 bases stayed unmatched. The CDR3 has 16 residues. The CDR3 sequence: CASRSLSGRGHGELFF. The CDR3 nucleotides are TGTGCCAGCAGAAGCCTTAGCGGGAGAGGGCACGGGGAGCTGTTTTTT.

The CDR3, as DNA: TGTGCCAGCAGTTTCGATGGGGCTGGGGAAAAACTGTTTTTT. Protein: CASSFDGAGEKLFF. The chain recombines TRBV27 with TRBJ1-4; tentative D call: TRBD1 (5 bases). This CDR3 has 14 amino acids. With 3 bases removed from V and 8 bases from J, the gap between germline ends came to 13 bases. Germline V CDR1 and CDR2: MNHEY, SMNVEV (reference sequence).

CDR3 DNA: TGTGCCAGCAGCCGAGACAGGGGGTATGGCTACACCTTC. Translated, it gives CASSRDRGYGYTF. This sequence joins TRBV14 and TRBJ1-2, with 9 bases lining up with TRBD1. CDR3 length: 13 residues. V dropped 4 bases and J dropped 5; count of bases not matched to a gene: 2. Per germline, CDR1 SGHDN and CDR2 FVKESK.

The CDR3 nucleotides read TGTGCCAGCAGCGTAGGCAGGGTGAACACTGAAGCTTTCTTT. Its protein is CASSVGRVNTEAFF. This chain joins TRBV9 and TRBJ1-1, with a tentative D call TRBD1 (5 bases). Germline V gene data show CDR1 as SGDLS and CDR2 as YYNGEE. This CDR3 is built from 14 residues. Trimming stripped 0 bases from V and 0 bases from J, with 6 bases between.

In its sample, this clone was seen once. The chain carries TRBV25-1 and TRBJ1-1; D not resolved. V gave up 8 bases and J gave up 0 bases, with 13 bases separating them. CDR1 and CDR2 (germline): MGHDK, SYGVNS. This CDR3 region has 14 residues. The CDR3 sequence is CASRREGMNTEAFF. The CDR3, as DNA: TGTGCCAGCCGACGGGAGGGTATGAACACTGAAGCTTTCTTT.

This clone has a handful of counts. V usage is TRBV7-9 and J usage is TRBJ1-5; D remains unclear. The germline CDR1 and CDR2 sequences are SEHNR and FQNEAQ (reference sequence). The CDR3 contains 15 residues. The V and J ends lost 3 bases and 0 bases respectively, with 9 bases between them. CDR3 protein: CASSLGGNSNQPQHF. CDR3 bases: TGTGCCAGCAGCTTGGGAGGGAATAGCAATCAGCCCCAGCATTTT.

A word on this clone: The same CDR3 is also encoded by other DNA sequences in this sample. The chain uses TRBV9 and TRBJ2-7, with D perhaps TRBD1 (6 bases). Germline CDR1 reads SGDLS; CDR2 reads YYNGEE. The CDR3 runs to 13 residues. Trimming removed 4 bases from V and 2 bases from J, with 10 bases in between. This chain's CDR3 is CASSPQGPYEQYF. The CDR3, as DNA: TGTGCCAGCAGCCCACAGGGCCCCTACGAGCAGTACTTC.

The chain is built from TRBV29-1 and TRBJ2-7; 10 bases align to TRBD1. Germline CDR1 SQVTM, CDR2 ANQGSEA. Trimming removed 4 bases from V and 0 bases from J; junction bases left unmatched: 3. The CDR3 is 14 residues long. DNA of the CDR3: TGCAGCGTTGGCCGGGACAGGGGCTCCTACGAGCAGTACTTC. Translation: CSVGRDRGSYEQYF.

The chain combines TRBV7-6 with TRBJ2-7; possibly TRBD2 for D (6 bases). The CDR3 has 15 amino acids. The V end lost 5 bases, the J end lost 0 bases, and 14 bases lay between the germline ends. Per germline, CDR1 SGHVS and CDR2 FNYEAQ. CDR3 loop: CASSRPAGSSYEQYF. In nucleotides, the CDR3 is TGTGCCAGCAGCCGTCCGGCGGGGAGCTCCTACGAGCAGTACTTC.

The V and J genes are TRBV7-2 and TRBJ1-2; the match to TRBD1 covers 7 bases. CDR1 and CDR2 from the germline V gene are SGHTA and FQGNSA. V shed 3 bases, J shed 8 bases, and the junction held 12 bases outside the gene matches. The CDR3 spans 15 residues. This chain's CDR3 is CASSFNRQGGGGYTF. Written as DNA, the CDR3 is TGTGCCAGCAGCTTCAACCGACAGGGTGGTGGAGGCTACACCTTC.

This clone was seen only once. This chain connects TRBV2 to TRBJ2-7, with 8 bases that match TRBD2. CDR3 length equals 17 residues. Trimming at V came to 2 bases and at J to 0 bases, leaving 9 bases not matched to a gene. CDR1 is SNHLY, CDR2 FYNNEI, per germline. In DNA, the CDR3 is TGTGCCAGCAGTGAATCGGGGGGGAGGCACTTCTCCTACGAGCAGTACTTC. Its protein product is CASSESGGRHFSYEQYF.

V is TRBV5-4 and J is TRBJ2-3; D perhaps matches TRBD2 (5 bases). With 1 base removed from V and 0 bases from J, the gap between germline ends came to 9 bases. This CDR3 comprises 15 residues. Germline V lookup: CDR1 SGHNT, CDR2 YYREEE (reference sequence). The DNA for the CDR3 is TGTGCCAGCAGCTTGAGCGGAACTAGCACAGATACGCAGTATTTT. It yields the protein CASSLSGTSTDTQYF.

The chain carries TRBV2 and TRBJ2-7, with a weak D call TRBD1 (5 bases). Trimming took off 4 bases at V and 7 bases at J, with 23 bases between the two ends. The CDR3 is made up of 16 amino acids. The germline gives CDR1 SNHLY, CDR2 FYNNEI. The CDR3 sequence: CASSGQGGSSIKEQYF. CDR3 bases: TGTGCCAGCAGTGGGCAGGGTGGTTCCTCAATAAAAGAGCAGTACTTC.

The chain carries TRBV7-2 and TRBJ2-7; a weak D match, TRBD2 (7 bases). This CDR3 has 18 residues. The V and J ends lost 5 bases and 1 base respectively, with 24 bases between them. CDR1 SGHTA and CDR2 FQGNSA come from the germline V gene. CDR3 in DNA: TGTGCCAGCAGCCAAATAGGGGGACTGGGGAGGGTGTCCTACGAGCAGTACTTC. It yields the protein CASSQIGGLGRVSYEQYF.

J is TRBJ1-2 and V is TRBV19; 8 nucleotides match TRBD1. Germline trimming cut 6 bases from V and 6 bases from J; bases unmatched to any gene: 6. The CDR3 runs to 13 residues. The germline V gene has CDR1 LNHDA and CDR2 SQIVND (reference sequence). CDR3 sequence reads: CASRETGVDGYTF. DNA of the CDR3: TGTGCCAGTAGAGAGACAGGGGTGGATGGCTACACCTTC.

This sequence joins TRBV9 and TRBJ2-1, with 8 bases aligning to TRBD2. J gave up 2 bases and V 0 bases, and 4 bases lay outside the gene matches. The CDR3 is 16 residues long. In germline, CDR1 is SGDLS, CDR2 YYNGEE. CDR3: CASSVVGSGAYNEQFF. The CDR3 DNA sequence: TGTGCCAGCAGCGTAGTGGGTAGCGGGGCCTACAATGAGCAGTTCTTC.

This clone was recorded only once. The chain recombines TRBV6-5 with TRBJ2-7; 8 bases map to TRBD1. J gave up 2 bases and V 2 bases, and 8 bases lay outside the gene matches. Germline loops: CDR1 MNHEY, CDR2 SVGAGI. This CDR3 has 16 amino acids. CDR3: CASSYGAQGEAYEQYF. CDR3 sequence (DNA): TGTGCCAGCAGTTACGGGGCACAGGGGGAAGCCTACGAGCAGTACTTC.

The chain has TRBV6-4 and TRBJ2-2; 7 bases line up with TRBD2. The germline V gene encodes CDR1 MRHNA and CDR2 SNTAGT. The CDR3 totals 17 residues. Losses at the gene ends were 0 bases for V and 7 bases for J; bases not matched to a gene: 11. This CDR3 is CASSDSLRAGEVGELFF. CDR3 sequence (DNA): TGTGCCAGCAGTGACTCGCTTCGGGCGGGAGAGGTCGGGGAGCTGTTTTTT.

This clone occurred a few times. This chain uses TRBV7-6 with TRBJ2-1, with 14 bases aligning to TRBD2. CDR1 is SGHVS, CDR2 FNYEAQ, per germline. Unmatched junction bases numbered 11, after V lost 5 bases and J lost 5 bases. The CDR3 extends over 18 amino acids. The CDR3 DNA is TGTGCCAGCAGCACGACTAGCGGGAGGGCCGGTAAGAACAATGAGCAGTTCTTC. Residues: CASSTTSGRAGKNNEQFF.

This sequence joins TRBV27 and TRBJ2-7, with 8 bases identical to TRBD2. CDR1 MNHEY and CDR2 SMNVEV come from the germline V gene (reference sequence). V lost 3 bases, J lost 0 bases, and 7 bases stayed unmatched. CDR3 length equals 16 residues. The CDR3: CASSFLAGMPSYEQYF. The CDR3 DNA reads TGTGCCAGCAGTTTTCTAGCGGGTATGCCCTCCTACGAGCAGTACTTC.